The clone carrying this T cell receptor (beta chain) was seen repeatedly, ten times or more. Its matching antigen is unknown. To make TCR beta libraries, researchers used iRepertoire HTBI primers and Arm-PCR of CDR3 regions. Via MiXCR, TCRdb re-called the multiplex PCR reads, giving one row per CDR3 protein. The data show hundreds of thousands of distinct CDR3 sequences, 15% to 20% seen once. Germline CDR1 is SNHLY and CDR2 is FYNNEI. V shed 4 bases and J shed 6 bases, with 16 bases lying between them. The CDR3 is made up of 14 amino acids. Noted time point: newly diagnosed GD, antithyroid drugs for less than 3 months. The authors made the TCR library using RNA they extracted from PBMCs. The sample originates from a study of regulatory T cells in long-lasting Graves disease. Study-wide background: Graves' patients with a new diagnosis had received antithyroid drugs under 3 months. Overall study results and limits: TRBV28, TRBJ1-2 and TRBJ2-5 were favored in persistent disease.

The sequences come from peripheral blood mononuclear cells (PBMCs), collected at new diagnosis, from a patient treated with antithyroid drugs. This TCR was recovered from a female donor with Graves disease. The chain is built from TRBV2 and TRBJ2-7; D unclear. In DNA, the CDR3 is TGTGCCAGCAGTGGAGGATTTGGAAAGGGCGAGCAGTACTTC. The encoded protein is CASSGGFGKGEQYF.